The source of this TCR beta chain is a study of CD8+CD57+ T cells in acquired aplastic anemia. Study as a whole: CD4+ and CD8+ cells, once sorted, gave DNA averaging around 3.4 ug. General study points: For CD8+ Simpson's diversity, patients and controls showed no significant difference. Twenty-nine CD8+ CDR3 sequences were shared between patients and controls.

Patients chosen for sequencing had CD8+CD57+ cells that had expanded, as shown by flow cytometry. Patient blood was sampled before any therapy had been received. On this clonotype itself: The antigen remains undetermined.

The template for TCR beta VDJ and CDR3 sequence profiling was genomic DNA. MiXCR, applied by TCRdb to the reads, yields one record per CDR3 protein. The data show around 200,000 distinct CDR3 sequences, around 60% seen once. The receptor was derived from a human donor with aplastic anemia. What was sequenced was sorted CD4+, CD8+, or CD8+CD57+ T cells (not recorded which) from PBMCs.

This CDR3 is CSVQGGGDYGYTF. In DNA form, the CDR3 reads TGCAGCGTGCAAGGTGGGGGTGACTATGGCTACACCTTC. This chain links TRBV29-1 with TRBJ1-2; tentatively, D is TRBD1 (5 bases). Germline V gene lookup returns CDR1 SQVTM and CDR2 ANQGSEA. V gave up 6 bases and J gave up 3 bases, with 14 bases separating them. This CDR3 contains 13 residues.